These 12 T cell receptor beta chains came from one sample sequenced in a study of T cell changes during pregnancy in multiple sclerosis. Measured with immunoSEQ multiplex PCR; TCRdb has only the in-frame clones, and not every one. The sample contains just over 35,000 clones, 93% of which appear only once. Sequences were derived from CD4+ T cells from peripheral blood mononuclear cells, sampled in the first trimester of pregnancy. These receptors came from a female donor with multiple sclerosis, enrolled in a pregnancy study.

V usage is TRBV27 and J usage is TRBJ2-6; maybe TRBD1 (5 bases). V was shortened by 4 bases and J by 0 bases, with 13 bases between the two germline ends. The CDR3 extends over 17 amino acids. CDR1 and CDR2 from the germline V gene are MNHEY and SMNVEV (reference sequence). The CDR3 DNA reads TGTGCCAGCAGTTCAGCTAGGGGCTACTCTGGGGCCAACGTCCTGACTTTC. This sequence encodes CASSSARGYSGANVLTF.

The V call is TRBV28, the J call TRBJ1-4, with a tentative D call TRBD1 (5 bases). There are 16 residues in the CDR3. In germline, CDR1 is MDHEN, CDR2 SYDVKM. V was pared by 0 bases and J by 7 bases, with 15 bases between. In nucleotides, the CDR3 is TGTGCCAGCAGTTTATGGGGTAATGGGGCAGGTGAAAAACTGTTTTTT. Amino acid sequence: CASSLWGNGAGEKLFF.

This clone was seen a single time. V gene TRBV7-2 combines with J gene TRBJ2-3; 11 nucleotides line up with TRBD2. With 5 bases clipped from V and 3 bases from J, the junction kept 13 bases outside the gene matches. The length of the CDR3 is 18 residues. Germline V lookup: CDR1 SGHTA, CDR2 FQGNSA. The CDR3 DNA reads TGTGCCAGCAGCCTATTAGCGGGAGGGCCTCAAGCGACAGATACGCAGTATTTT. Its translation: CASSLLAGGPQATDTQYF.

The rearrangement joins TRBV18 to TRBJ1-6; 7 nucleotides match TRBD1. CDR1 is KGHSH and CDR2 is LQKENI in the germline V gene. Unmatched junction bases numbered 9, after V lost 5 bases and J lost 8 bases. The CDR3 consists of 15 residues. The CDR3 here is CASSSYGTADSPLHF. The DNA for the CDR3 is TGTGCCAGCTCATCCTACGGGACAGCAGATTCACCCCTCCACTTT.

CDR3: CASSPSEWGLTRRNTEAFF. DNA of the CDR3: TGTGCCAGCAGCCCCTCCGAGTGGGGCCTAACCCGGAGGAACACTGAAGCTTTCTTT. J is TRBJ1-1 and V is TRBV28, with D perhaps matching TRBD1 (5 bases). The CDR3 contains 19 residues. The V gene's germline CDR1 is MDHEN and CDR2 SYDVKM. V was clipped by 6 bases and J by 1 base, with 27 bases between them.

The CDR3 sequence: CASSRLAGGRTYNEQFF. In DNA form, the CDR3 reads TGTGCCAGCAGTAGGCTAGCGGGGGGGCGTACCTACAATGAGCAGTTCTTC. This chain connects TRBV27 to TRBJ2-1; 12 positions agree with TRBD2. This CDR3 has 17 amino acids. The trim removed 5 bases at V and 2 bases at J, leaving 7 bases unmatched. Germline V gene data show CDR1 as MNHEY and CDR2 as SMNVEV (reference sequence).

The V gene is TRBV30, the J gene TRBJ1-1; a possible D gene is TRBD1 (5 bases). The CDR3 sequence is 14 residues long. V lost 4 bases and J lost 4, with 16 bases in between. The germline CDR1 and CDR2 sequences are GTSNPN and SVGIG (reference sequence). CDR3 sequence: CAWNDGLGGTEAFF. The CDR3 DNA reads TGTGCCTGGAACGATGGCCTGGGGGGCACTGAAGCTTTCTTT.

The chain employs TRBV27 and TRBJ1-5; D might be TRBD1 (6 bases). With 2 bases removed from V and 0 bases from J, the gap between germline ends came to 17 bases. The CDR3 is made up of 18 amino acids. Germline V lookup: CDR1 MNHEY, CDR2 SMNVEV (reference sequence). CDR3 DNA sequence: TGTGCCAGCAGTTTAAGGGCGGGGGGCCCCTATAGCAATCAGCCCCAGCATTTT. Translated: CASSLRAGGPYSNQPQHF.

This chain connects TRBV30 to TRBJ2-5; perhaps TRBD1 as D (5 bases). Germline V gene lookup returns CDR1 GTSNPN and CDR2 SVGIG (reference sequence). Trimming took off 0 bases at V and 4 bases at J, with 24 bases between the two ends. CDR3 length: 18 residues. CDR3 nucleotide sequence: TGTGCCTGGAGTGTGCCGTGGACACCAGGCCCAGCCAGAGAGACCCAGTACTTC. It codes for CAWSVPWTPGPARETQYF.

V and J are TRBV20-1 and TRBJ1-2; no reliable D call. This CDR3 has 11 residues. Germline CDR1 and CDR2: DFQATT and SNEGSKA (reference sequence). Deletions cut 3 bases from V and 7 bases from J, with 9 bases between. The CDR3 here is CSASYPGGYTF. The CDR3 DNA reads as TGCAGTGCTAGTTACCCAGGTGGCTACACCTTC.

The V gene is TRBV27, the J gene TRBJ2-1, with 10 nucleotides matching TRBD2. The CDR3 totals 20 residues. Per germline, CDR1 MNHEY and CDR2 SMNVEV (reference sequence). After removal of 5 bases from V and 8 bases from J, the junction contained 24 bases not matched to a gene. This CDR3 is CASSIPSLGPLAGASHEQFF. The CDR3 DNA reads as TGTGCCAGCAGTATCCCTTCTCTAGGTCCTCTAGCGGGAGCGTCCCATGAGCAGTTCTTC.

The V call is TRBV7-3, the J call TRBJ2-1; 7 nucleotides match TRBD2. In germline, CDR1 is SGHTA, CDR2 FQGTGA. This CDR3 is 16 amino acids long. J gave up 7 bases and V 5 bases, and 14 bases lay outside the gene matches. The chain's CDR3 is CASSQLTGRGKNEQFF. CDR3 bases: TGTGCCAGCAGCCAACTGACGGGGAGGGGTAAGAATGAGCAGTTCTTC.